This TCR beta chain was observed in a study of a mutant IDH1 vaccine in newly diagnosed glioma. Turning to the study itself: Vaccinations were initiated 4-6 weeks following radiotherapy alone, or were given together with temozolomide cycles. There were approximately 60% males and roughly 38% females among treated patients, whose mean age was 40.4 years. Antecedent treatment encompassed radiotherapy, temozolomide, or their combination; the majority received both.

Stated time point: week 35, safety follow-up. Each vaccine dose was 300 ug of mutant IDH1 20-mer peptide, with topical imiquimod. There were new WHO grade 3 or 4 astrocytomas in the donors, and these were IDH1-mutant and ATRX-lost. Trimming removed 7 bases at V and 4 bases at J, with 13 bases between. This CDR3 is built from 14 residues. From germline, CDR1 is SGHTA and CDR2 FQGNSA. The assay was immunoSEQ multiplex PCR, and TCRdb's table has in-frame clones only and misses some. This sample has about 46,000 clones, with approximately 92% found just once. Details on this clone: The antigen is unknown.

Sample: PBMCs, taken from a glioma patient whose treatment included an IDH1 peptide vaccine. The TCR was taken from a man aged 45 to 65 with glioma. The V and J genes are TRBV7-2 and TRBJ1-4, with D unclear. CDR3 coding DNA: TGTGCCAGCAAATTTAGCAGCCATAATGAAAAACTGTTTTTT. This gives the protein CASKFSSHNEKLFF.